This entry describes one T cell receptor beta chain. Trimming stripped 1 base from V and 0 bases from J, with 10 bases between. Germline-derived CDR1 and CDR2 are SGHNT and YENEEA. The CDR3 length is 17 residues. Normal lung was sampled as far from the tumour as possible, at least 3 cm. TCRdb's copy holds only in-frame clones and misses some; the assay was immunoSEQ multiplex PCR. The data show 7,200 or so clones, around 67% seen once. The sample is drawn from a study of immune cell composition in non-small cell lung cancer. V and J are TRBV11-3 and TRBJ2-6, with D tentatively TRBD2 (5 bases). The sample was non-adjacent lung tissue. This receptor was obtained from a human donor with non-small cell lung cancer. As DNA, the CDR3 is TGTGCCAGCAGCTTAGGAAAGGACTCCTCTGGGGCCAACGTCCTGACTTTC. It encodes CASSLGKDSSGANVLTF.